This TCR beta chain was sequenced in a study of OX40 agonist ivuxolimab in advanced cancers. The sample holds one count of this clone. Sequencing used immunoSEQ multiplex PCR; TCRdb keeps in-frame clones, though not all of them. In the table there are approximately 50,000 clones, approximately 83% of which are singletons. V gave up 6 bases and J gave up 5 bases; unmatched junction bases: 8. The germline V gene has CDR1 MNHEY and CDR2 SVGAGI. The CDR3 is made up of 14 amino acids. The sequences come from CD4+ or CD8+ T cells sorted from blood, collected in a trial of the OX40 agonist ivuxolimab. The chain employs TRBV6-5 and TRBJ2-7; 9 bases map to TRBD2. The origin of this receptor is an adult with an advanced solid tumor such as melanoma, head and neck, liver or kidney cancer. CDR3 sequence (DNA): TGTGCCAGCAGCGAACTTAGCGGGAGCCACGAGCAGTACTTC. The encoded protein is CASSELSGSHEQYF.